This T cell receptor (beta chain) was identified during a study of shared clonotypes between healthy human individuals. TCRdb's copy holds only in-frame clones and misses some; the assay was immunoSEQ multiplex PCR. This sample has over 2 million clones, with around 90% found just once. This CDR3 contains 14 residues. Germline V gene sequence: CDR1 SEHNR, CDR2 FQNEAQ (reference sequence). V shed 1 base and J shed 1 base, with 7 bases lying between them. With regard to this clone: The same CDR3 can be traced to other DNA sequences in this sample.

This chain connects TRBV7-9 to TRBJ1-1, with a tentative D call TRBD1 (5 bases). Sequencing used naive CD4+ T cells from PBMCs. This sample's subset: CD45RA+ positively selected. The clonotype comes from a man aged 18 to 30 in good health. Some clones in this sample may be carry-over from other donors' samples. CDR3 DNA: TGTGCCAGCAGCTTAGTTGGGGGGAACACTGAAGCTTTCTTT. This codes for CASSLVGGNTEAFF. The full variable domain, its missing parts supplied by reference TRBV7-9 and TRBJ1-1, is DTGVSQNPRHKITKRGQNVTFRCDPISEHNRLYWYRQTLGQGPEFLTYFQNEAQLEKSRLLSDRFSAERPKGSFSTLEIQRTEQGDSAMYLCASSLVGGNTEAFFGQGTRLTVV.